This is a list of T cell receptor beta chains from one sample in a study of blood T cell repertoires in COVID-19. Profiling relied on immunoSEQ multiplex PCR, and the TCRdb table lists in-frame clones only, not all of them. The sample yields 300,000 or so clones, around four fifths seen once. Sequencing was performed on peripheral blood. These receptor sequences come from a woman in her 50s with active or convalescent COVID-19. Each CDR3 is given with its conserved first and last residue. Clone sizes are given selectively: once, few, many, or a class where the clone is expanded.

j_gene	v_gene	abundance	CDR3aa
TRBJ1-1	TRBV4-1	-	CASSQVTEPNTEAFF
TRBJ1-1	TRBV5-1	-	CASSLRRQGDTEAFF
TRBJ2-5	TRBV19	-	CASSKGDQKETQYF
TRBJ2-7	TRBV6-5	-	CASTRLAGAYEQYF
TRBJ1-3	TRBV4-2	once	CASSQQPSSGNTIYF
TRBJ1-5	TRBV28	-	CASRDTASQPQHF
TRBJ1-1	TRBV6-5	-	CASSQDRGNTEAFF
TRBJ2-1	TRBV15	-	CATSRGGDRVNEQFF
TRBJ1-6	TRBV6-4	-	CASSPGRLGGSPLHF
TRBJ2-3	TRBV5-1	-	CASSLGGTSGTDTQYF
TRBJ1-2	TRBV7-2	-	CASSLGGTGGSSYTF
TRBJ2-3	TRBV29-1	-	CSAGTSGSTDTQYF
TRBJ2-1	TRBV7-3	-	CASSPLAGNEQFF
TRBJ2-7	TRBV18	-	CASSLGTALLSYEQYF
TRBJ2-6	TRBV2	-	CASSERTMMSGANVLTF
TRBJ2-3	TRBV19	once	CASSILAGAADTQYF
TRBJ1-3	TRBV11-2	-	CASSLRGPRVHSGNTIYF
TRBJ2-7	TRBV5-4	-	CASTSGPLGEQYF
TRBJ1-5	TRBV28	-	CASTQGARSNQPQHF
TRBJ2-7	TRBV4-2	-	CASSQERKTGFEQYF
TRBJ1-2	TRBV15	-	CATSRDATGDSGGYTF
TRBJ2-3	TRBV10-3	-	CAIRGGSGSSDTQYF
TRBJ1-2	TRBV28	-	CASRAALGQGSGYTF
TRBJ2-1	TRBV6-5	-	CASRIGQGSYNEQFF
TRBJ1-4	TRBV5-5	-	CASSLVGRAQRLFF
TRBJ2-2	TRBV9	few	CASSPQGLAGTGELFF
TRBJ2-1	TRBV5-1	-	CASSPIAGKGLNEQFF
TRBJ2-7	TRBV28	-	CASSLSTLSYEQYF
TRBJ2-3	TRBV6-4	-	CASSAGGAFNTQYF
TRBJ1-5	TRBV4-1	few	CASSQAFLGAANQPQHF
TRBJ2-2	TRBV3-1/TRBV3-2	-	CASSQGTGSITGELFF
TRBJ2-5	TRBV5-1	-	CASSLKLVEEETQYF
TRBJ1-5	TRBV19	-	CASSTRDRLYQPQHF